One sample yielded the 6 T cell receptor beta chains listed below, sequenced in a study of CD8+CD57+ T cells in acquired aplastic anemia. Genomic DNA provided the template from which TCR beta VDJ and CDR3 profiles were obtained. A single record per CDR3 protein comes from TCRdb applying MiXCR to the reads. The sample contains about 190,000 distinct CDR3 sequences, less than 70% of which appear only once. The sequencing input was sorted CD4+, CD8+, or CD8+CD57+ T cells (not recorded which) from PBMCs. The receptors here all came from a human donor in good health, serving as a control.

The rearrangement uses TRBV4-1 and TRBJ1-6; TRBD1 is a possible D gene (5 bases). V lost 4 bases and J 8 bases, leaving 12 bases between the germline ends. Germline-derived CDR1 and CDR2 are MGHRA and YSYEKL. This CDR3 comprises 14 residues. CDR3 DNA sequence: TGCGCCAGCAGCCGACGACGGGGGGATTCACCCCTCCACTTT. Amino acid sequence: CASSRRRGDSPLHF.

The genes are TRBV5-1 and TRBJ1-6, with D unresolved. Germline values: CDR1 SGHRS, CDR2 YFSETQ. The CDR3 extends over 13 amino acids. V lost 3 bases, J lost 10 bases, and 11 bases lay in between. DNA of the CDR3: TGCGCCAGCAGCTCCTCGGAGGCCTCACCCCTCCACTTT. Translation: CASSSSEASPLHF.

V and J are TRBV28 and TRBJ2-1, with D perhaps TRBD1 (6 bases). The CDR3 sequence is 16 residues long. Germline V lookup: CDR1 MDHEN, CDR2 SYDVKM. V was shortened by 10 bases and J by 4 bases, with 23 bases between the two germline ends. CDR3 nucleotides: TGTGCCACCTTGGAACAGGGCCCTCCCAGTTACAATGAGCAGTTCTTC. Protein product: CATLEQGPPSYNEQFF.

This clonotype showed up many times. The chain has TRBV6-6 and TRBJ2-1, with D perhaps TRBD1 (5 bases). Germline CDR1 MNHNY, CDR2 SVGAGI (reference sequence). CDR3 length: 15 residues. Deletions cut 2 bases from V and 6 bases from J, with 14 bases between. The CDR3 protein is CASSYRQNQVNEQFF. For the CDR3, the DNA is TGTGCCAGCAGTTACCGACAGAACCAAGTCAATGAGCAGTTCTTC.

This clonotype was detected ten times or more. V is TRBV6-4 and J is TRBJ1-6, with 8 bases lining up with TRBD1. CDR3 length: 14 residues. V dropped 5 bases and J dropped 9; count of bases not matched to a gene: 6. Germline V gives CDR1 MRHNA, CDR2 SNTAGT. CDR3 sequence: CASSPSGGGSPLHF. CDR3 DNA: TGTGCCAGCAGTCCCTCAGGGGGCGGTTCACCCCTCCACTTT.

The V and J genes are TRBV29-1 and TRBJ2-5; 10 bases are shared with TRBD1. Looked up from germline, CDR1 is SQVTM and CDR2 is ANQGSEA. The CDR3 totals 15 residues. V lost 4 bases, J lost 5 bases, and 10 bases stayed unmatched. CDR3: CSVGGDRGRSETQYF. The CDR3 DNA follows: TGCAGCGTTGGAGGTGACAGGGGGCGGTCGGAGACCCAGTACTTC.